One and the same sample provided the 16 T cell receptor beta chains below, sequenced in a study of spatial heterogeneity in lung cancer. The sample's time point: sample taken at primary tumor resection. TCRdb redid the calling of the 5' RACE reads with MiXCR, one entry per CDR3 protein. The table includes roughly 80,000 distinct CDR3 sequences, 7.5% to 9.5% detected once. The specimen was PBMCs, collected at surgery. These receptors were taken from a male donor with early-stage non-small cell lung cancer.

The chain employs TRBV6-5 and TRBJ1-2, with D unresolved. The CDR3 covers 12 residues. Germline V gene data show CDR1 as MNHEY and CDR2 as SVGAGI. The V end lost 8 bases, the J end lost 2 bases, and 9 bases lay between the germline ends. The CDR3 loop reads CASGRRNYGYTF. In nucleotides, the CDR3 is TGTGCCAGCGGACGGAGAAACTATGGCTACACCTTC.

This clonotype was picked up a small number of times. The chain links TRBV9 to TRBJ2-1; 11 positions agree with TRBD1. Trimming removed 2 bases from V and 8 bases from J; junction bases left unmatched: 9. From germline, CDR1 is SGDLS and CDR2 YYNGEE. This CDR3 has 16 amino acids. The CDR3 region has the DNA TGTGCCAGCAGCGTCGAGCCCGGGACAGGGGGTTATGAGCAGTTCTTC. Amino acids: CASSVEPGTGGYEQFF.

This clonotype was picked up a small number of times. V is TRBV30 and J is TRBJ2-3; D possibly corresponds to TRBD1 (5 bases). Between the trimmed V and J ends, which lost 1 base and 10 bases, there was a span of 12 bases. The V gene's germline CDR1 is GTSNPN and CDR2 SVGIG (reference sequence). This CDR3 has 12 residues. CDR3 nucleotides: TGTGCCTGGAGTGCTTCAGGGTACTCGCAGTATTTT. Translating gives CAWSASGYSQYF. The entire variable domain, with the rest obtained from reference TRBV30 and TRBJ2-3, is as follows: SQTIHQWPATLVQPVGSPLSLECTVEGTSNPNLYWYRQAAGRGLQLLFYSVGIGQISSEVPQNLSASRPQDRQFILSSKKLLLSDSGFYLCAWSASGYSQYFGPGTRLTVL.

This clonotype was detected only a few times. The chain carries TRBV2 and TRBJ2-2; no clear D. Germline CDR1 SNHLY, CDR2 FYNNEI. This CDR3 has 12 residues. The V end lost 8 bases, the J end lost 3 bases, and 7 bases lay between the germline ends. This CDR3 reads CASGEYTGELFF. Here the CDR3 DNA reads TGTGCCAGCGGAGAGTACACCGGGGAGCTGTTTTTT.

The CDR3 DNA follows: TGTGCCAGCAGCCCCCAGCGGAGCTCCTACAATGAGCAGTTCTTC. It translates to CASSPQRSSYNEQFF. The J gene is TRBJ2-1, the V gene TRBV11-2; maybe TRBD2 (5 bases). The CDR3 totals 15 residues. V lost 5 bases and J 0 bases, leaving 11 bases between the germline ends. The germline V gene has CDR1 SGHAT and CDR2 FQNNGV.

In its sample, this clonotype was seen many times. The chain combines TRBV18 with TRBJ1-2; D is undetermined. The V gene lost 5 bases and the J gene lost 0 bases, with 7 bases spanning the gap. The CDR3 has 13 amino acids. Per the germline V gene, CDR1 is KGHSH and CDR2 is LQKENI. The CDR3 nucleotides read TGTGCCAGCTCATCAAATACTAACTATGGCTACACCTTC. Translated: CASSSNTNYGYTF. Full variable domain (outside the CDR3, taken from reference TRBV18 and TRBJ1-2): NAGVMQNPRHLVRRRGQEARLRCSPMKGHSHVYWYRQLPEEGLKFMVYLQKENIIDESGMPKERFSAEFPKEGPSILRIQQVVRGDSAAYFCASSSNTNYGYTFGSGTRLTVV.

This clonotype was observed a handful of times. The chain joins TRBV4-3 to TRBJ1-5, with a weak D call TRBD1 (5 bases). Germline V lookup: CDR1 LGHNA, CDR2 YSLEER. V was pared by 0 bases and J by 4 bases, with 13 bases between. The CDR3 length is 16 residues. The CDR3 nucleotides are TGCGCCAGCAGCCAAGATTGGGGCAGTATGAATCAGCCCCAGCATTTT. Encoded protein: CASSQDWGSMNQPQHF.

This clonotype appeared a few times. This rearrangement joins TRBV5-1 to TRBJ2-2, with D maybe TRBD1 (5 bases). The germline V gene has CDR1 SGHRS and CDR2 YFSETQ. This CDR3 is built from 15 residues. V was clipped by 2 bases and J by 6 bases, with 14 bases between them. CDR3 nucleotides: TGCGCCAGCAGCTTTAATCCCGCAGGGCCCGGGGAGCTGTTTTTT. It codes for CASSFNPAGPGELFF.

This clonotype was seen a few times. The V and J genes are TRBV4-2 and TRBJ1-4, with D tentatively TRBD1 (6 bases). The CDR3 runs 15 residues. V was pared by 0 bases and J by 1 base, with 6 bases between. Germline-derived CDR1 and CDR2 are LGHNA and YNFKEQ. The CDR3 loop is CASSQETGTNEKLFF. The CDR3, as DNA: TGTGCCAGCAGCCAAGAGACAGGAACTAATGAAAAACTGTTTTTT.

This clonotype appeared many times. V gene TRBV5-1 combines with J gene TRBJ2-7; D possibly corresponds to TRBD1 (6 bases). The V gene lost 0 bases and the J gene lost 3 bases, with 13 bases spanning the gap. The CDR3 spans 15 residues. In germline, CDR1 is SGHRS, CDR2 YFSETQ. CDR3: CASSLVKQGFYEQYF. The CDR3 DNA sequence: TGCGCCAGCAGCTTGGTAAAACAGGGCTTCTACGAGCAGTACTTC.

This chain joins TRBV29-1 and TRBJ2-3; maybe TRBD1 (5 bases). V lost 6 bases to trimming and J lost 2 bases, with 12 bases between them. This CDR3 has 13 amino acids. CDR1 is SQVTM and CDR2 is ANQGSEA in the germline V gene. The CDR3 here is CSVQGQTTDTQYF. The CDR3 DNA reads as TGCAGCGTGCAGGGCCAGACCACAGATACGCAGTATTTT.

In its sample, this clonotype was seen a few times. This chain joins TRBV5-4 and TRBJ1-4, with D tentatively TRBD1 (5 bases). Germline lookup yields CDR1 SGHNT and CDR2 YYREEE (reference sequence). Trimming shortened V by 4 bases and J by 8 bases, and 12 bases separated the two germline ends. This CDR3 is 13 amino acids long. The CDR3 DNA is TGTGCCAGCAGCGGGACTCCCAAGGAAAAACTGTTTTTT. Translation gives CASSGTPKEKLFF. Using reference TRBV5-4 and TRBJ1-4 for the parts outside the CDR3, the full variable domain is ETGVTQSPTHLIKTRGQQVTLRCSSQSGHNTVSWYQQALGQGPQFIFQYYREEENGRGNFPPRFSGLQFPNYSSELNVNALELDDSALYLCASSGTPKEKLFFGSGTQLSVL.

This clonotype was seen many times. The V gene is TRBV7-9, the J gene TRBJ2-3; 7 bases align to TRBD1. Germline V CDR1 and CDR2: SEHNR, FQNEAQ (reference sequence). This CDR3 is 15 amino acids long. V gave up 6 bases and J gave up 4 bases; unmatched junction bases: 10. The CDR3 sequence: CASSTRDRRPDTQYF. The CDR3 DNA reads as TGTGCCAGCAGTACCCGGGACAGAAGGCCAGATACGCAGTATTTT.

This clonotype was recorded at least ten times. V usage is TRBV29-1 and J usage is TRBJ1-6; 7 nucleotides agree with TRBD1. J lost 5 bases, V lost 5 bases, and 3 bases had no gene match. This CDR3 comprises 13 residues. Per germline, CDR1 SQVTM and CDR2 ANQGSEA. The DNA for the CDR3 is TGCAGCGTTCGGGACAGAAATAATTCACCCCTCCACTTT. Translating gives CSVRDRNNSPLHF. Full variable domain (outside the CDR3, taken from reference TRBV29-1 and TRBJ1-6): SAVISQKPSRDICQRGTSLTIQCQVDSQVTMMFWYRQQPGQSLTLIATANQGSEATYESGFVIDKFPISRPNLTFSTLTVSNMSPEDSSIYLCSVRDRNNSPLHFGNGTRLTVT.

The sample holds a few counts of this clonotype. The CDR3 reads CASSGQVQETQYF. CDR3 nucleotide sequence: TGCGCCAGCAGCGGTCAGGTGCAAGAGACCCAGTACTTC. V is TRBV5-1 and J is TRBJ2-5; D is unclear. V lost 4 bases and J 2 bases, leaving 9 bases between the germline ends. The length of the CDR3 is 13 residues. Germline assignment: CDR1 SGHRS and CDR2 YFSETQ.

This clonotype was observed many times. V and J are TRBV6-4 and TRBJ1-1; TRBD1 matches at 7 bases. The junction had 11 bases not matched to a gene; V was cut back by 6 bases and J by 1 base. Germline values: CDR1 MRHNA, CDR2 SNTAGT. This CDR3 comprises 16 residues. The CDR3 sequence: CASRLRTGTRNTEAFF. CDR3 DNA sequence: TGTGCCAGCAGACTTAGGACAGGCACAAGGAACACTGAAGCTTTCTTT.